These 29 T cell receptor beta chains were all obtained from the same sample, sequenced in a study of blood T cell repertoires in COVID-19 (TCRdb year 2020). Receptor amplification or capture employed the immunoSEQ multiplex PCR assay. TCRdb obtained this table from immuneACCESS and retained in-frame rearrangements with V and J assigned. These tables miss some clones; where compared with another copy, unresolved V genes account for less than half of the shortfall, and the remainder is unexplained. Counted in this sample were a few hundred thousand clones; 85% to 90% of them appeared once. Roughly 1.9% of the sample is taken by the ten largest. The specimen sequenced was PBMCs or T cells enriched from blood (not recorded which). These receptors were collected from a woman aged 35 to 49 who had recovered from COVID-19.

The CDR3: CASSSAFRGRNYGYTF. The CDR3 DNA is TGTGCCAGCAGCTCCGCATTTCGGGGGAGGAACTATGGCTACACCTTC. The genes are TRBV7-8 and TRBJ1-2; D is perhaps TRBD1 (5 bases). This CDR3 has 16 residues. The germline V gene has CDR1 SGHVS and CDR2 FQNEAQ. V gave up 4 bases and J gave up 2 bases, with 17 bases separating them.

The chain has TRBV19 and TRBJ2-2, with 8 bases identical to TRBD2. CDR1 LNHDA and CDR2 SQIVND come from the germline V gene (reference sequence). The CDR3 runs 19 residues. The junction had 16 bases not matched to a gene; V was cut back by 7 bases and J by 0 bases. CDR3 protein: CASTLRGGRTLSNTGELFF. The CDR3 DNA reads TGTGCCAGTACCCTACGGGGGGGACGGACCCTTTCGAACACCGGGGAGCTGTTTTTT.

The CDR3 spells CASSWGGRGLETQYF. The CDR3 DNA reads as TGTGCCAGCAGCTGGGGTGGCAGGGGCTTGGAGACCCAGTACTTC. This chain links TRBV7-2 with TRBJ2-5; D possibly corresponds to TRBD1 (6 bases). Trimming took off 4 bases at V and 5 bases at J, with 17 bases between the two ends. CDR3 length: 15 amino acids. The germline V gene encodes CDR1 SGHTA and CDR2 FQGNSA.

The gene calls are TRBV2 and TRBJ1-6; 7 nucleotides match TRBD1. CDR3 size: 15 residues. Germline loops: CDR1 SNHLY, CDR2 FYNNEI. V lost 5 bases to trimming and J lost 11 bases; unmatched junction nucleotides: 12. CDR3 amino acids: CASSPRPTGATPLHF. DNA of the CDR3: TGTGCCAGCAGTCCGAGGCCTACAGGGGCAACACCCCTCCACTTT.

The CDR3 bases are TGTGCCAGCGGGTCCAGGGTTATCTATGGCTACACCTTC. Translated, it gives CASGSRVIYGYTF. The V gene is TRBV5-8, the J gene TRBJ1-2, with D perhaps matching TRBD1 (5 bases). V lost 7 bases and J lost 4, with 14 bases in between. Looked up from germline, CDR1 is SGHTS and CDR2 is YDEGEE. This CDR3 contains 13 residues. Together with reference TRBV5-8 and TRBJ1-2, the CDR3 gives the full variable domain: EAGVTQSPTHLIKTRGQQATLRCSPISGHTSVYWYQQALGLGLQFLLWYDEGEERNRGNFPPRFSGRQFPNYSSELNVNALELEDSALYLCASGSRVIYGYTFGSGTRLTVV.

Details on this clone: The same CDR3 is also encoded by other DNA sequences in this sample. This chain connects TRBV18 to TRBJ1-2; tentative D call: TRBD1 (5 bases). The CDR3 has 13 amino acids. V dropped 2 bases and J dropped 7 bases, with 11 bases sitting between them. Looked up from germline, CDR1 is KGHSH and CDR2 is LQKENI. CDR3 amino acids: CASSPLGGVGYTF. The CDR3 DNA sequence: TGTGCCAGCTCACCATTGGGGGGAGTTGGCTACACCTTC.

The V gene is TRBV6-2 or TRBV6-3, the J gene TRBJ1-2, with TRBD1 identical over 7 bases. The V gene's germline CDR1 is MNHEY and CDR2 SVGEGT. Unmatched junction bases numbered 3, after V lost 6 bases and J lost 2 bases. The CDR3 totals 13 residues. The CDR3 sequence: CASSRDSNYGYTF. The CDR3 DNA is TGTGCCAGCAGCCGGGACAGCAACTATGGCTACACCTTC.

This clone appeared a single time. The chain uses TRBV11-2 and TRBJ1-5; D is uncertain. The germline V gene has CDR1 SGHAT and CDR2 FQNNGV. CDR3 size: 13 residues. Trimming shortened V by 0 bases and J by 5 bases, and 5 bases separated the two germline ends. CDR3 loop: CASSLDSHQPQHF. CDR3 nucleotides: TGTGCCAGCAGCTTAGACAGTCATCAGCCCCAGCATTTT.

V and J are TRBV4-3 and TRBJ1-1, with 11 bases fitting TRBD1. The CDR3 extends over 14 amino acids. V was pared by 5 bases and J by 11 bases, with 10 bases of the junction left unmatched. The germline CDR1 and CDR2 sequences are LGHNA and YSLEER. In nucleotides, the CDR3 is TGCGCCAGCAGCGTCGGGACAGGGGGTAATCGGGCTTTCTTT. Amino acid sequence: CASSVGTGGNRAFF.

The V and J genes are TRBV6-2 or TRBV6-3 and TRBJ2-1; the match to TRBD2 covers 14 bases. The germline CDR1 and CDR2 sequences are MNHEY and SVGEGT. The CDR3 loop spans 18 amino acids. Unmatched junction bases numbered 9, after V lost 0 bases and J lost 8 bases. CDR3 DNA sequence: TGTGCCAGCAGTTACTCGTCTCCGGGACTAGCGGGAGTGGATGAGCAGTTCTTC. Protein product: CASSYSSPGLAGVDEQFF.

The chain couples TRBV28 to TRBJ1-6, with a possible D match to TRBD1 (6 bases). The CDR3 consists of 13 residues. The ends were cut back, 7 bases at V and 8 bases at J, with 12 bases in the middle. Germline V gene lookup returns CDR1 MDHEN and CDR2 SYDVKM. CDR3 coding DNA: TGTGCCAGCACCAAGGACAGTTATTCACCCCTCCACTTT. This gives the protein CASTKDSYSPLHF. Full variable domain (rest looked up from reference TRBV28 and TRBJ1-6): DVKVTQSSRYLVKRTGEKVFLECVQDMDHENMFWYRQDPGLGLRLIYFSYDVKMKEKGDIPEGYSVSREKKERFSLILESASTNQTSMYLCASTKDSYSPLHFGNGTRLTVT.

This clone has more than one count but fewer than ten. The gene calls are TRBV7-8 and TRBJ2-3; D unresolved. The V gene's germline CDR1 is SGHVS and CDR2 FQNEAQ. The V and J ends lost 2 bases and 0 bases respectively, with 12 bases between them. There are 16 residues in the CDR3. CDR3 sequence: CASSLWPSKSTDTQYF. Here the CDR3 DNA reads TGTGCCAGCAGCTTATGGCCATCAAAGAGCACAGATACGCAGTATTTT.

The chain couples TRBV30 to TRBJ2-4; 9 nucleotides line up with TRBD2. This CDR3 has 19 residues. The J segment lost 0 bases and the V segment lost 3 bases, leaving 15 bases of the junction unmatched. Per germline, CDR1 GTSNPN and CDR2 SVGIG (reference sequence). The CDR3 protein is CAWRVPLLAGPIAKNIQYF. The CDR3 region has the DNA TGTGCCTGGAGAGTCCCTCTGCTAGCGGGACCGATAGCCAAAAACATTCAGTACTTC.

This chain joins TRBV4-3 and TRBJ1-2, with TRBD1 matching over 7 bases. This CDR3 is built from 14 residues. Germline CDR1 is LGHNA and CDR2 is YSLEER. The ends lost 0 bases at V and 8 bases at J; junction bases unmatched: 6. DNA for the CDR3: TGCGCCAGCAGCCAAGATGAGACAGGGTACGGCTACACCTTC. Amino acids: CASSQDETGYGYTF.

V and J are TRBV15 and TRBJ2-7, with D possibly matching TRBD2 (5 bases). This CDR3 spans 13 amino acids. With 6 bases removed from V and 1 base from J, the gap between germline ends came to 10 bases. From germline, CDR1 is LNHNV and CDR2 YYDKDF (reference sequence). CDR3 DNA: TGTGCCACCAGGGGTGGGAGTTCCTACGAGCAGTACTTC. It is translated as CATRGGSSYEQYF. Combining the CDR3 with reference TRBV15 and TRBJ2-7 gives the whole variable domain DAMVIQNPRYQVTQFGKPVTLSCSQTLNHNVMYWYQQKSSQAPKLLFHYYDKDFNNEADTPDNFQSRRPNTSFCFLDIRSPGLGDTAMYLCATRGGSSYEQYFGPGTRLTVT.

This chain uses TRBV4-3 with TRBJ2-7, with 11 bases that match TRBD1. From germline, CDR1 is LGHNA and CDR2 YSLEER. The CDR3 is 16 amino acids. Trimming took 5 bases from V and 4 from J; bases not matched to a gene: 10. The CDR3, as DNA: TGCGCCAGCAGCAAATACCGGGACAGGGGGACATACGAGCAGTACTTC. Amino acid sequence: CASSKYRDRGTYEQYF.

CDR3 nucleotide sequence: TGTGCCAGTGCGGACAGGGGTGGTAAGGGCTACACCTTC. Protein product: CASADRGGKGYTF. The chain is built from TRBV19 and TRBJ1-2; 9 nucleotides line up with TRBD1. Germline-derived CDR1 and CDR2 are LNHDA and SQIVND (reference sequence). The V gene end was trimmed by 8 bases and the J gene end by 8 bases; junction bases not matched to a gene: 9. The CDR3 has 13 amino acids.

The chain recombines TRBV7-2 with TRBJ2-7, with 9 bases lining up with TRBD2. Germline V CDR1 and CDR2: SGHTA, FQGNSA. This CDR3 has 13 residues. The V gene end was trimmed by 3 bases and the J gene end by 3 bases; junction bases not matched to a gene: 0. The CDR3 reads CASSFSGSYEQYF. The CDR3 nucleotides read TGTGCCAGCAGCTTTAGCGGGAGCTACGAGCAGTACTTC.

The J gene is TRBJ1-2, the V gene TRBV6-5; 7 bases align to TRBD1. This CDR3 has 14 residues. Germline V gives CDR1 MNHEY, CDR2 SVGAGI. After removal of 2 bases from V and 3 bases from J, the junction contained 3 bases not matched to a gene. CDR3 amino acids: CASSYRGPYYGYTF. As DNA, the CDR3 is TGTGCCAGCAGTTACAGGGGGCCGTACTATGGCTACACCTTC.

The chain uses TRBV27 and TRBJ1-2, with D tentatively TRBD1 (6 bases). Germline CDR1 and CDR2: MNHEY and SMNVEV (reference sequence). V lost 5 bases, J lost 3 bases, and 16 bases lay in between. CDR3 length: 15 residues. The CDR3 is CASSLSRGFYYGYTF. The CDR3 nucleotides read TGTGCCAGCAGTCTCAGCAGGGGCTTTTACTATGGCTACACCTTC.

This chain joins TRBV2 and TRBJ2-5, with 10 bases lining up with TRBD1. The CDR3 contains 13 residues. Germline lookup yields CDR1 SNHLY and CDR2 FYNNEI. Trimming took 11 bases from V and 5 from J; bases not matched to a gene: 8. This CDR3 is CAGSRQGAETQYF. The CDR3 region has the DNA TGTGCCGGCTCTAGACAGGGGGCCGAGACCCAGTACTTC. The complete variable domain, with remaining parts taken from reference TRBV2 and TRBJ2-5, reads EPEVTQTPSHQVTQMGQEVILRCVPISNHLYFYWYRQILGQKVEFLVSFYNNEISEKSEIFDDQFSVERPDGSNFTLKIRSTKLEDSAMYFCAGSRQGAETQYFGPGTRLLVL.

This chain joins TRBV30 and TRBJ1-2; D might be TRBD1 (6 bases). Trimming took 1 base from V and 2 from J, leaving 11 bases between them. Germline V gene sequence: CDR1 GTSNPN, CDR2 SVGIG (reference sequence). This CDR3 region has 14 residues. CDR3 protein: CAWSGYGQNYGYTF. CDR3 in DNA: TGTGCCTGGAGTGGGTATGGACAGAACTATGGCTACACCTTC.

The chain links TRBV5-1 to TRBJ2-1; TRBD1 matches 9 bases. The V and J ends lost 4 bases and 12 bases, in that order; junction bases with no gene match: 5. Per the germline V gene, CDR1 is SGHRS and CDR2 is YFSETQ. The CDR3 is 12 amino acids. The CDR3, as DNA: TGCGCCAGCAGCCCGTCGACAGGGGGGCAGTTCTTC. This codes for CASSPSTGGQFF.

This clone was seen only once. V usage is TRBV19 and J usage is TRBJ2-1; D not resolved. The CDR3 extends over 14 amino acids. Germline V lookup: CDR1 LNHDA, CDR2 SQIVND (reference sequence). Trimming pared 1 base from V and 3 bases from J, leaving 7 bases between. The CDR3: CASSIGNLYNEQFF. The DNA for the CDR3 is TGTGCCAGTAGTATAGGTAATCTCTACAATGAGCAGTTCTTC.

The chain carries TRBV29-1 and TRBJ2-3; 7 nucleotides match TRBD2. V trimming: 2 bases; J trimming: 8 bases; junction bases outside the gene matches: 7. The CDR3 has 13 residues. Germline-derived CDR1 and CDR2 are SQVTM and ANQGSEA. The CDR3 DNA reads TGCAGCGTTGAACTAGCGGCGTCAGGTACGCAGTATTTT. Amino acids: CSVELAASGTQYF.

The chain employs TRBV27 and TRBJ1-2, with D possibly TRBD1 on 5 matching bases. Per germline, CDR1 MNHEY and CDR2 SMNVEV (reference sequence). This CDR3 is built from 13 residues. Trimming removed 3 bases from V and 4 bases from J, with 9 bases in between. In DNA, the CDR3 is TGTGCCAGCAGTTTCGCAGGGATCTATGGCTACACCTTC. Translated: CASSFAGIYGYTF.

The V gene is TRBV3-1 (or the pseudogene TRBV3-2), the J gene TRBJ1-1, with D possibly TRBD1 on 6 matching bases. The V gene lost 1 base and the J gene lost 5 bases, with 14 bases spanning the gap. The CDR3 loop spans 15 amino acids. Germline V gene data show CDR1 as LGHDT and CDR2 as YNNKEL (reference sequence). CDR3 in amino acids: CASSQGQGLGTEAFF. The CDR3 DNA reads as TGTGCCAGCAGCCAAGGTCAGGGGTTGGGGACTGAAGCTTTCTTT.

The chain uses TRBV30 and TRBJ2-1; 9 bases are a match to TRBD2. Germline V gene lookup returns CDR1 GTSNPN and CDR2 SVGIG (reference sequence). V shed 0 bases, J shed 4 bases, and the junction held 4 bases outside the gene matches. The CDR3 totals 15 residues. The CDR3 DNA reads as TGTGCCTGGAGTGTAGGGACTAGCTTTTACAATGAGCAGTTCTTC. Protein: CAWSVGTSFYNEQFF.

The chain joins TRBV5-1 to TRBJ1-2; no clear D. CDR1 and CDR2 (germline): SGHRS, YFSETQ. V was trimmed by 0 bases and J by 4 bases, leaving 10 bases between them. The CDR3 length is 14 residues. CDR3 DNA: TGCGCCAGCAGCTTGGATCGGGGAACCTATGGCTACACCTTC. Translation: CASSLDRGTYGYTF.